The clone carrying this T cell receptor delta chain occurred a few times. Its antigen is still unknown. Only one base separates this from a far larger clonotype, so it likely reflects a read error. Within the sample, other DNA sequences also encode this same CDR3. TCRdb fed the multiplex PCR reads to CATT. The sample contains 80,000 to 95,000 delta-chain clones, roughly 1.4% of which appear only once. This CDR3 comprises 14 residues. Germline V gene sequence: CDR1 TSWWSYY, CDR2 QGS. This sample is drawn from a study of γδ T cells in repeated Plasmodium falciparum infection. About the study: Donors had four controlled P. falciparum NF54 infections over approximately 600 days.

Flow sorting of PBMC yielded separate Vgamma9/Vdelta2+ and Vdelta2-negative gammadelta T cell populations for bulk repertoire analysis. The study, taken as a whole, reports: Waves of new clonotype selection appeared after repeated controlled infections in Vdelta2-negative, largely Vdelta1+, gammadelta T cells. Vdelta2-negative gammadelta repertoires appeared less diverse and less shared in Malian than Australian children.

This TCR was sampled from a pool of human donors (malaria-infected and uninfected, not separated). The sample comprised gamma-delta T cells from blood. J gene calling gave no result, while the V gene is TRDV1; TRDD3 was called by the table and not checked on the DNA. The chain's CDR3 is CALGEHLGDSVLIF. The CDR3, as DNA: TGCGCTCTTGGGGAACACCTGGGGGATTCGGTGCTCATCTTT.